This TCR beta chain was identified during a study of T cells after yellow fever vaccination. Overall study context: Fractions of low cell number were prepared using SMART-Seq v4 Ultra Low Input.

This clonotype came up a few times. Its specificity is unknown. TCRdb re-derived calls from the 5' RACE reads in MiXCR, one entry per CDR3 protein. The table has about 400,000 distinct CDR3 sequences, roughly 11% seen once. Study-wide findings and caveats: Some clonotypes, a small share, were shared between CD4 and CD8 compartments.

The sequence derives from a young man who received the YFV17D yellow fever vaccine. This specimen was PBMCs, taken on the day of the first yellow fever vaccination.

CDR3 nucleotides: TGTGCCAGCAGCTTTGTTGGGGGTAGTGGGTACGAGCAGTACTTC. Amino acid sequence: CASSFVGGSGYEQYF. The rearrangement uses TRBV7-2 and TRBJ2-7, with D possibly called TRBD1 or TRBD2 (5 bases each). The CDR3 covers 15 residues. Germline V gives CDR1 SGHTA, CDR2 FQGNSA. Trimming removed 3 bases at V and 4 bases at J, with 16 bases between. Using reference TRBV7-2 and TRBJ2-7 for the parts outside the CDR3, the full variable domain is GAGVSQSPSNKVTEKGKDVELRCDPISGHTALYWYRQSLGQGLEFLIYFQGNSAPDKSGLPSDRFSAERTGGSVSTLTIQRTQQEDSAVYLCASSFVGGSGYEQYFGPGTRLTVT.